These 6 T cell receptor beta chains originate from one sample sequenced in a study of blood T cell repertoires in COVID-19 (TCRdb year 2020). To prepare the library, the immunoSEQ multiplex PCR assay was applied. TCRdb obtained this table from immuneACCESS and retained in-frame rearrangements with V and J assigned. These tables miss some clones; where compared with another copy, unresolved V genes account for less than half of the shortfall, and the remainder is unexplained. This sample gives about 180,000 clones in total; 65% to 90% of them show up just once. The ten top clones hold roughly 15% of the sample. The sequencing sample was made of PBMCs or T cells enriched from blood (not recorded which). The receptors were gathered from a man aged 45-65 years who had recovered from COVID-19.

This clone has only one observation. This chain uses TRBV5-1 with TRBJ1-1; no clear D gene. The germline CDR1 and CDR2 sequences are SGHRS and YFSETQ. The germline V and J ends were trimmed by 4 bases and 10 bases, with 17 bases remaining between them. The CDR3 sequence is 13 residues long. CDR3 loop: CASSPGEGLRAFF. The CDR3 DNA reads TGCGCCAGCAGCCCCGGTGAGGGCCTGAGAGCTTTCTTT.

The CDR3 DNA reads TGTGCCAGCAGCTCAATCCGGGGGAACACTGAAGCTTTCTTT. This encodes CASSSIRGNTEAFF. This chain links TRBV7-2 with TRBJ1-1; D remains unclear. The CDR3 extends over 14 amino acids. Trimming removed 4 bases from V and 1 base from J, with 10 bases in between. Germline CDR1 SGHTA, CDR2 FQGNSA. Full variable domain (missing parts from reference TRBV7-2 and TRBJ1-1): GAGVSQSPSNKVTEKGKDVELRCDPISGHTALYWYRQSLGQGLEFLIYFQGNSAPDKSGLPSDRFSAERTGGSVSTLTIQRTQQEDSAVYLCASSSIRGNTEAFFGQGTRLTVV.

DNA for the CDR3: TGTGCCAGCAGTTATGTAGGGGGCTCAGATACGCAGTATTTT. Its protein product is CASSYVGGSDTQYF. The V call is TRBV6-5, the J call TRBJ2-3, with 7 bases that match TRBD1. There are 14 residues in the CDR3. V was pared by 3 bases and J by 4 bases, with 4 bases of the junction left unmatched. Germline CDR1 MNHEY, CDR2 SVGAGI.

This sequence joins TRBV5-1 and TRBJ1-1, with D unresolved. Per germline, CDR1 SGHRS and CDR2 YFSETQ. Between the trimmed V and J ends, which lost 4 bases and 1 base, there was a span of 11 bases. The CDR3 runs 14 residues. The CDR3 protein is CASSGGRTNTEAFF. The CDR3 coding sequence is TGCGCCAGCAGCGGAGGACGGACGAACACTGAAGCTTTCTTT. Using reference TRBV5-1 and TRBJ1-1 for the parts outside the CDR3, the full variable domain is KAGVTQTPRYLIKTRGQQVTLSCSPISGHRSVSWYQQTPGQGLQFLFEYFSETQRNKGNFPGRFSGRQFSNSRSEMNVSTLELGDSALYLCASSGGRTNTEAFFGQGTRLTVV.

The chain couples TRBV19 to TRBJ1-4; possible D gene TRBD1, 6 bases. This CDR3 comprises 15 residues. CDR1 LNHDA and CDR2 SQIVND come from the germline V gene (reference sequence). The V end lost 3 bases, the J end lost 11 bases, and 19 bases lay between the germline ends. The CDR3 sequence is CASSILWQGPRKLFF. CDR3 nucleotide sequence: TGTGCCAGTAGTATCTTGTGGCAGGGGCCACGGAAACTGTTTTTT.

The chain carries TRBV11-3 and TRBJ2-3; TRBD1 agrees at 8 bases. V lost 1 base, J lost 4 bases, and 4 bases stayed unmatched. This CDR3 has 15 amino acids. Germline V lookup: CDR1 SGHNT, CDR2 YENEEA. The CDR3 DNA follows: TGTGCCAGCAGCTTAGGGACAGGGTGGCCAGATACGCAGTATTTT. Residues: CASSLGTGWPDTQYF.